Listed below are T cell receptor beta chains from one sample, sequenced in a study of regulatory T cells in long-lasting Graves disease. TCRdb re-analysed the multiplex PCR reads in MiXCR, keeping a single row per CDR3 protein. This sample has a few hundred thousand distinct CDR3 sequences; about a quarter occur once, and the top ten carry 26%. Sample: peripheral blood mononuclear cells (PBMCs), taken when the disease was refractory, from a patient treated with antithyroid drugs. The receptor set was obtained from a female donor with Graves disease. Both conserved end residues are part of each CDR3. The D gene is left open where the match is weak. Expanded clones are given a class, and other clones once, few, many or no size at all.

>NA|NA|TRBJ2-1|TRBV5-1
CASSLDAAAENEQFF
TGCGCCAGCAGCTTGGATGCAGCGGCGGAGAATGAGCAGTTCTTC
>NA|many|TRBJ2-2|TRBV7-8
CASSLHTDWLLNTGELFF
TGTGCCAGCAGCTTACATACCGACTGGCTCCTCAACACCGGGGAGCTGTTTTTT
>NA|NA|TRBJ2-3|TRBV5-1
CASSYWDRDTRYF
TGCGCCAGCAGTTACTGGGATAGAGATACGCGGTATTTT
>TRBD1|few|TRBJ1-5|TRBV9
CASSHPRGTETRSNQPQHF
TGTGCCAGCAGCCACCCGAGGGGGACAGAAACCCGCAGCAATCAGCCCCAGCATTTT
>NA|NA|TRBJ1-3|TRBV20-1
CSASTESSGNTIYF
TGCAGTGCTAGCACAGAGAGCTCTGGAAACACCATATATTTT
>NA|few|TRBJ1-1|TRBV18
CASSPGTKLPEAFF
TGTGCCAGCTCACCAGGGACAAAACTCCCCGAAGCTTTCTTT
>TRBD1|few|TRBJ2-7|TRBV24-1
CATSDTRRDRNEQYF
TGTGCCACCAGTGATACGCGCCGGGACAGGAACGAGCAGTACTTC
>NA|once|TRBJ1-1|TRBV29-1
CSVVYRNTEAFF
TGCAGCGTTGTGTACAGGAACACTGAAGCTTTCTTT
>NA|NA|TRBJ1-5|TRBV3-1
CASSPNLGGNQPQHF
TGTGCCAGCAGCCCTAATTTAGGGGGCAATCAGCCCCAGCATTTT
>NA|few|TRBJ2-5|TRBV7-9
CASSPHRAGEQETQYF
TGTGCCAGCAGCCCCCACCGGGCAGGAGAGCAAGAGACCCAGTACTTC
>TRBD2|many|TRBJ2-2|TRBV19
CASSRVPGLAGGQTGELFF
TGTGCCAGTAGTAGAGTCCCGGGACTAGCGGGAGGGCAGACCGGGGAGCTGTTTTTT
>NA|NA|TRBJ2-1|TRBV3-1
CASSQEEGYNEQFF
TGTGCCAGCAGCCAAGAGGAGGGGTACAATGAGCAGTTCTTC
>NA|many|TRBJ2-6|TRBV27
CASSQTGTGANVLTF
TGTGCCAGCAGTCAAACAGGGACTGGGGCCAACGTCCTGACTTTC
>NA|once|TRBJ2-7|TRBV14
CASSPSPGHGYEQYF
TGTGCCAGCAGCCCTTCGCCGGGACACGGGTACGAGCAGTACTTC
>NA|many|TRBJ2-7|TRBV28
CASRHPWGTSYEQYF
TGTGCCAGCAGACACCCGTGGGGCACTTCCTACGAGCAGTACTTC
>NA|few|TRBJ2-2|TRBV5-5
CASSLVETGELFF
TGTGCCAGCAGCTTGGTAGAGACCGGGGAGCTGTTTTTT
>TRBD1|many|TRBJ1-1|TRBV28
CATEQGALNTEAFF
TGTGCCACCGAACAGGGGGCCCTCAACACTGAAGCTTTCTTT
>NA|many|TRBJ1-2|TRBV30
CAWTEEVHGYTF
TGTGCCTGGACTGAGGAGGTGCATGGCTACACCTTC
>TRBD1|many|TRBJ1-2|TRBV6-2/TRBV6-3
CASIGNRWYGTANYGYTF
TGTGCCAGCATCGGAAATCGATGGTATGGGACAGCTAACTATGGCTACACCTTC
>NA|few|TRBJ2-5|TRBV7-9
CASRSQGRGETQYF
TGTGCCAGCAGGAGTCAGGGGCGGGGAGAGACCCAGTACTTC
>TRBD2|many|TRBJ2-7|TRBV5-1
CASSLGLADYEQYF
TGTGCCAGCAGCTTAGGGCTAGCGGATTACGAGCAGTACTTC
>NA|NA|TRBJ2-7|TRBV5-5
CASSLAGAGAREQYF
TGTGCCAGCAGCTTGGCAGGGGCGGGAGCTCGCGAGCAGTACTTC
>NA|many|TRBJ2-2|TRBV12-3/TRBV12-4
CASSLGLASDTGELFF
TGTGCCAGCAGTTTAGGGCTAGCCTCCGACACCGGGGAGCTGTTTTTT